This T cell receptor beta chain was recorded in a study of blood T cell repertoires in COVID-19. Across the whole study: Nucleic acid was either cDNA or gDNA, and it came from T cells, B-cell-depleted T cells, or PBMCs.

The germline gives CDR1 ENHRY, CDR2 SYGVKD. Trimming took 6 bases from V and 0 from J; bases not matched to a gene: 6. This CDR3 is 15 amino acids long. The protocol was immunoSEQ multiplex PCR, while the TCRdb copy is restricted to in-frame clones and leaves out a portion. There are some 120,000 clones in the sample; around four fifths occur only once, and around 0.77% lies in the top ten. The sequencing input was peripheral blood. This sequence originates from an older woman with acute or convalescent COVID-19. The genes are TRBV10-3 and TRBJ1-2, with 8 bases that match TRBD1. The CDR3: CAISEGQGSNYGYTF. The CDR3 bases are TGTGCCATCAGCGAAGGACAGGGATCTAACTATGGCTACACCTTC.